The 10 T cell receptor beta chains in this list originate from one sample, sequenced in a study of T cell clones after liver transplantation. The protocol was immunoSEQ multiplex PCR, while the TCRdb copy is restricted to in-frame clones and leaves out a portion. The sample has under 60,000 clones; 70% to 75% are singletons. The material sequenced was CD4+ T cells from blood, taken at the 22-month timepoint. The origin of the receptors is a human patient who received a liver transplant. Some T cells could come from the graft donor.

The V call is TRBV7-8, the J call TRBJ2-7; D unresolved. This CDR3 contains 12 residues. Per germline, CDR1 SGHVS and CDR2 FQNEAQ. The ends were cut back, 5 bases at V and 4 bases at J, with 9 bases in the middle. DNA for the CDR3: TGTGCCAGCAGCCCCCGAGGTTACGAGCAGTACTTC. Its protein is CASSPRGYEQYF. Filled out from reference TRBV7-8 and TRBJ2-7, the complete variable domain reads GAGVSQSPRYKVAKRGQDVALRCDPISGHVSLFWYQQALGQGPEFLTYFQNEAQLDKSGLPSDRFFAERPEGSVSTLKIQRTQQEDSAVYLCASSPRGYEQYFGPGTRLTVT.

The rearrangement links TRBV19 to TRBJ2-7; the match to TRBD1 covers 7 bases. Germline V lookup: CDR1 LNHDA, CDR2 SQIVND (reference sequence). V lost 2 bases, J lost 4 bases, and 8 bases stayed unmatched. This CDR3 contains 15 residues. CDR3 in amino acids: CASSIRQGVNYEQYF. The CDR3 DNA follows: TGTGCCAGTAGTATAAGGCAGGGGGTGAATTACGAGCAGTACTTC.

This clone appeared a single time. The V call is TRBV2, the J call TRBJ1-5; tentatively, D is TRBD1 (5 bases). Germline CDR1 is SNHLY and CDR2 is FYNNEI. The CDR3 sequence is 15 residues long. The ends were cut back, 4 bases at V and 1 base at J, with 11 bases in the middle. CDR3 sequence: CASSGQRPSNQPQHF. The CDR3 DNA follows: TGTGCCAGCAGTGGACAGAGGCCGAGCAATCAGCCCCAGCATTTT.

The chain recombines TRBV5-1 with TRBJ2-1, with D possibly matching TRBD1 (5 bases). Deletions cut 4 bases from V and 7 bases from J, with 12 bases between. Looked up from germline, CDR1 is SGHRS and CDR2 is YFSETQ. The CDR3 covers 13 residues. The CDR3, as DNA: TGCGCCAGCAGCGTGGCACAGGTAAATGAGCAGTTCTTC. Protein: CASSVAQVNEQFF.

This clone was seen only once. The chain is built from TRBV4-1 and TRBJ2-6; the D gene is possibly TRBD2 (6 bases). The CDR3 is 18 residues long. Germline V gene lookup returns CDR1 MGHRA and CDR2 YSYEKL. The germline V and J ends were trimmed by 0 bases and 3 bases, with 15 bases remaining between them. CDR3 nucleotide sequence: TGCGCCAGCAGCCAAGAGGGACTCGAGCATGGTGGGGCCAACGTCCTGACTTTC. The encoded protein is CASSQEGLEHGGANVLTF.

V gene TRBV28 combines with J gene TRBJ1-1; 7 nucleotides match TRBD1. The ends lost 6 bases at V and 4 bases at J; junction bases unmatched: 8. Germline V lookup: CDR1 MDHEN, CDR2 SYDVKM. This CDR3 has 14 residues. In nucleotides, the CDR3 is TGTGCCAGCAGAGTCGAGGGGGCTGGCACTGAAGCTTTCTTT. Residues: CASRVEGAGTEAFF.

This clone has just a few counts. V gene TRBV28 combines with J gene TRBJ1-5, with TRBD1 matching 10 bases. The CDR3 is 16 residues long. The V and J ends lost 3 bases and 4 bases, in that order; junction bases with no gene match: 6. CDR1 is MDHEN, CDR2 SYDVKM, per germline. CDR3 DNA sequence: TGTGCCAGCAGTTTCCCGGACAGGGGGAGTAATCAGCCCCAGCATTTT. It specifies CASSFPDRGSNQPQHF.

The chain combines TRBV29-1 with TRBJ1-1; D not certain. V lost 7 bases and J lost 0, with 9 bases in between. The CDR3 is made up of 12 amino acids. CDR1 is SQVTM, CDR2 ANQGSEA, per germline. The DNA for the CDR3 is TGCAGCGCTGGACGCCTGAACACTGAAGCTTTCTTT. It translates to CSAGRLNTEAFF.

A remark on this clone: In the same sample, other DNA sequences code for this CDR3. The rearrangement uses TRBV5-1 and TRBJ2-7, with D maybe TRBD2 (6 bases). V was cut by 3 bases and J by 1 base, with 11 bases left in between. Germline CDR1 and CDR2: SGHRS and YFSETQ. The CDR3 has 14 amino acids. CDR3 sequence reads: CASSSGTGSYEQYF. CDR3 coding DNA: TGCGCCAGCAGCTCGGGGACTGGGTCCTACGAGCAGTACTTC.

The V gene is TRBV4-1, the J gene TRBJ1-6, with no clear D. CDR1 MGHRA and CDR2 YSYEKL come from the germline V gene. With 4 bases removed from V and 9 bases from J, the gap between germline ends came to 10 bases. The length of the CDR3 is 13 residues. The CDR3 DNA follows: TGCGCCAGCAGCCGGGTATGGGGTTCACCCCTCCACTTT. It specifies CASSRVWGSPLHF.